The T cell receptor (beta chain) described here comes from a study of blood T cell repertoires in COVID-19. The CDR3 is 14 residues long. Germline assignment: CDR1 MNHEY and CDR2 SVGEGT. V was trimmed by 3 bases and J by 4 bases, leaving 10 bases between them. Generated by immunoSEQ multiplex PCR, the TCRdb table keeps only in-frame clones and is missing some. The sample contains 25,000 to 35,000 clones, 55% to 75% of which appear only once. The source is a boy aged 2-9 years with active or convalescent COVID-19. The specimen was peripheral blood. This chain joins TRBV6-2 or TRBV6-3 and TRBJ1-5, with D hard to call. The CDR3 here is CASSYFSANQPQHF. CDR3 in DNA: TGTGCCAGCAGTTATTTTAGCGCGAATCAGCCCCAGCATTTT.